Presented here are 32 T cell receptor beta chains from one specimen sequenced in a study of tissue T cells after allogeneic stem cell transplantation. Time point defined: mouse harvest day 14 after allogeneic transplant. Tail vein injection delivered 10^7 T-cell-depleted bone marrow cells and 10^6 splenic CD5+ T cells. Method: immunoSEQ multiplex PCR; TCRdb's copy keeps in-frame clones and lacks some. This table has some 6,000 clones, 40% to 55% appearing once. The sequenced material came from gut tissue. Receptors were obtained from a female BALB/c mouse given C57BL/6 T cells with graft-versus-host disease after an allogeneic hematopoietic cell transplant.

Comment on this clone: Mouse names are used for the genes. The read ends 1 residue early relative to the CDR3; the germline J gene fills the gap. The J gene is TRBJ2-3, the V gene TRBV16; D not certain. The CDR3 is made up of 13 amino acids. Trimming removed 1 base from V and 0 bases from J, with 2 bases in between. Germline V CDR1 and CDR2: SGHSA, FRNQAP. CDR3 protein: CASSLGSAETLYF. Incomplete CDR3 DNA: TGTGCAAGCAGCTTAGGGAGTGCAGAAACGCTGTAT.

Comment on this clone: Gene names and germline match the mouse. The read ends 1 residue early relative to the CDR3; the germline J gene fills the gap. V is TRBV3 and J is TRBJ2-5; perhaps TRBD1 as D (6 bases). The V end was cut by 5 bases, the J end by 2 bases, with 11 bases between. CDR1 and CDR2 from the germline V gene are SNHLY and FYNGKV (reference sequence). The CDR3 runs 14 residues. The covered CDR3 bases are TGTGCCAGCAGCCTCCAGGGGTTCCAAGACACCCAGTAC. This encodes CASSLQGFQDTQY. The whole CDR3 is CASSLQGFQDTQYF.

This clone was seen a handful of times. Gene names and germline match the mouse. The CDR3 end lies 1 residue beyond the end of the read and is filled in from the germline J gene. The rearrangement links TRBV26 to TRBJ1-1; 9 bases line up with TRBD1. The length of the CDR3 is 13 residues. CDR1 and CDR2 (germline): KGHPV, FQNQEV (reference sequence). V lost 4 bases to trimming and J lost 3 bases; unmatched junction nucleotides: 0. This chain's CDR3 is CASSRTGDTEVFF. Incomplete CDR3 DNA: TGTGCCAGCAGTCGGACAGGGGACACAGAAGTCTTC. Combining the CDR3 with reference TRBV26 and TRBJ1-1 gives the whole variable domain NSKVIQTPRYLVKGQGQKAKMRCIPEKGHPVVFWYQQNKNNEFKFLINFQNQEVLQQIDMTEKRFSAECPSNSPCSLEIQSSEAGDSALYLCASSRTGDTEVFFGKGTRLTVV.

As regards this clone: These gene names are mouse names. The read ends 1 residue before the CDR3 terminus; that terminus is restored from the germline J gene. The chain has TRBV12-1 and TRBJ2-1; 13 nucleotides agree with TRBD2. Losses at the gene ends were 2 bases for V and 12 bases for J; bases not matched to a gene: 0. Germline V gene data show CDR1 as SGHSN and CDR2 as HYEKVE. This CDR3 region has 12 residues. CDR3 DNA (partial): TGTGCCAGCTCTCGGACTGGGGGGGCGCAGTTC. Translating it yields CASSRTGGAQF. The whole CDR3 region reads CASSRTGGAQFF.

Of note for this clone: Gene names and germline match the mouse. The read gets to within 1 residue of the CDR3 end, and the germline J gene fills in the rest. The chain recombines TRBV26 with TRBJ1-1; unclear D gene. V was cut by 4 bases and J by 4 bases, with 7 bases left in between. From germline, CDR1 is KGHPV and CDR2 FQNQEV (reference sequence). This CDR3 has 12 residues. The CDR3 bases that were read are TGTGCCAGCAGTCCGGGGAGCACAGAAGTCTTC. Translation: CASSPGSTEVF. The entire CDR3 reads CASSPGSTEVFF.

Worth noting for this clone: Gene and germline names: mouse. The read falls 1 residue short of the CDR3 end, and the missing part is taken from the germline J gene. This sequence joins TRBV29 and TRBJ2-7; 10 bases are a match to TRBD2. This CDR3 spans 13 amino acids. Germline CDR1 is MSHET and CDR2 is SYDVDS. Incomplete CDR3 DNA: TGTGCCAGCGGTGACCTGGGGGGGCGGGAACAGTAC. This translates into CASGDLGGREQY. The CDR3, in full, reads CASGDLGGREQYF.

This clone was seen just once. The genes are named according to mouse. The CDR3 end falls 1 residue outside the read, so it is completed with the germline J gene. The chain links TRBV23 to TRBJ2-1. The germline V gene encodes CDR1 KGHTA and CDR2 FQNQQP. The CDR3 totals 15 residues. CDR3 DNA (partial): TGCTCCAGCAGTCAATCTCGGGCTAACTATGCTGAGCAGTTC. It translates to CSSSQSRANYAEQF. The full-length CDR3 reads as CSSSQSRANYAEQFF.

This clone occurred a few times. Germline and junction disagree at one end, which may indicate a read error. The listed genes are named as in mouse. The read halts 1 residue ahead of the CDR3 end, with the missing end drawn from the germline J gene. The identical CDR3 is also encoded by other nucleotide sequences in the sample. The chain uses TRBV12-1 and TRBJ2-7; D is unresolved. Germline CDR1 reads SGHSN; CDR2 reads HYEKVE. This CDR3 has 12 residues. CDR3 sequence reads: CASSLFSYEQYF. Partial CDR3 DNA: TGTGCCAGTTCTCTCTTTTCCTATGAACAGTAC.

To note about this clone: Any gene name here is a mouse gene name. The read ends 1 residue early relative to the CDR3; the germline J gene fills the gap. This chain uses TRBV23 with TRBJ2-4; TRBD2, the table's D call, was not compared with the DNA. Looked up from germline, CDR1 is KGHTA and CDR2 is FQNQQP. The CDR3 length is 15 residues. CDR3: CSSSPYWGSQNTLYF. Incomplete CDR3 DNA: TGCTCCAGCAGTCCCTACTGGGGGTCTCAAAACACCTTGTAC.

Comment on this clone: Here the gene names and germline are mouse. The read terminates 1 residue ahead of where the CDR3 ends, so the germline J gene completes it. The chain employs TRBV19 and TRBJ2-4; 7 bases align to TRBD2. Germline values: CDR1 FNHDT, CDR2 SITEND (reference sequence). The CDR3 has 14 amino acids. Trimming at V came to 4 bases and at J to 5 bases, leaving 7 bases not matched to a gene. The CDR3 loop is CASSRLGEGNTLYF. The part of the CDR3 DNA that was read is TGTGCCAGCAGTCGTCTGGGGGAGGGAAACACCTTGTAC.

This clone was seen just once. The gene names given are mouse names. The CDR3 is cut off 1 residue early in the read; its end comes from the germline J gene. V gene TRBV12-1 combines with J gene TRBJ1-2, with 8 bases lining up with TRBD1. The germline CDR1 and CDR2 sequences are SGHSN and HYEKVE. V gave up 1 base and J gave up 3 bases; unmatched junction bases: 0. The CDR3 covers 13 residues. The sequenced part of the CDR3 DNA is TGTGCCAGCTCTCTGACAGGGGACTCCGACTACACC. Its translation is CASSLTGDSDYT. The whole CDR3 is CASSLTGDSDYTF.

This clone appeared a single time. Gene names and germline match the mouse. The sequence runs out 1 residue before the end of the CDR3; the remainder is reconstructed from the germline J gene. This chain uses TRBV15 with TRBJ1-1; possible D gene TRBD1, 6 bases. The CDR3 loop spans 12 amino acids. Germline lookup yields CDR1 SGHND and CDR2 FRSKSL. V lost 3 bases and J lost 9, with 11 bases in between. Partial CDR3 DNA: TGTGCCAGCAGTTTGGTGGGGGCGCAAGTCTTC. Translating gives CASSLVGAQVF. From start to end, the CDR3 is CASSLVGAQVFF.

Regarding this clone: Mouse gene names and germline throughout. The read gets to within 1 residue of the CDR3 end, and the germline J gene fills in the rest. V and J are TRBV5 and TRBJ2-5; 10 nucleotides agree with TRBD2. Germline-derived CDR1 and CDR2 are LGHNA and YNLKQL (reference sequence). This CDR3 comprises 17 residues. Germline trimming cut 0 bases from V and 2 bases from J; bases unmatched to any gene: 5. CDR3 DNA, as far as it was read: TGTGCCAGCAGCCAAGAACGCCGGACTGGGGGCCAAGACACCCAGTAC. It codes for CASSQERRTGGQDTQY. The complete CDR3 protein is CASSQERRTGGQDTQYF.

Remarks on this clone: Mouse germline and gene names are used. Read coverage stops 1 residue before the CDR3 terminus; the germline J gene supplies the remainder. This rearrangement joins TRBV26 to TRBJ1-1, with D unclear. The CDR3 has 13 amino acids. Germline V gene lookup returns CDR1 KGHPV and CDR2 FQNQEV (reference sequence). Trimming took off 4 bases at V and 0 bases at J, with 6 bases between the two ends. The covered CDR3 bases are TGTGCCAGCAGTCCCCGAGCAAACACAGAAGTCTTC. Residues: CASSPRANTEVF. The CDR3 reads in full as CASSPRANTEVFF.

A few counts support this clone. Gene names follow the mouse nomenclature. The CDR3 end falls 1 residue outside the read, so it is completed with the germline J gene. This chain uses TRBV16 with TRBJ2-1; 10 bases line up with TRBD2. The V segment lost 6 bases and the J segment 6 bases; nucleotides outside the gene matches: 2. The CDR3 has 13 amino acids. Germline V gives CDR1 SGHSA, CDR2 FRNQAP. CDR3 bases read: TGTGCAAGCAGGGACTGGGGGTTTGCTGAGCAGTTC. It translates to CASRDWGFAEQF. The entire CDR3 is CASRDWGFAEQFF.

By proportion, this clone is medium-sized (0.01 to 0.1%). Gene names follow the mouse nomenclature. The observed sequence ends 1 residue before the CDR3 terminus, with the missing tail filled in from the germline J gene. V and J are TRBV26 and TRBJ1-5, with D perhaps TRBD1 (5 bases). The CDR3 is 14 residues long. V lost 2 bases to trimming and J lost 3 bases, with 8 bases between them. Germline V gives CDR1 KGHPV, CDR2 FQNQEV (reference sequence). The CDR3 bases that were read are TGTGCCAGCAGTCTGCCGGGGGTCAACCAGGCTCCGCTT. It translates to CASSLPGVNQAPL. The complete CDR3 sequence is CASSLPGVNQAPLF.

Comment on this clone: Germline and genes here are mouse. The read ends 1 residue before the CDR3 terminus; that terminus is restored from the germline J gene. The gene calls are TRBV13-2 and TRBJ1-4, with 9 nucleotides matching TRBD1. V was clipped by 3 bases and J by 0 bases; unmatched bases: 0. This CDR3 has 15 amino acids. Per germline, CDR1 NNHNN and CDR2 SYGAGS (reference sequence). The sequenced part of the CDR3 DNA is TGTGCCAGCGGTGGGACAGGGGTTTCCAACGAAAGATTATTT. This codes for CASGGTGVSNERLF. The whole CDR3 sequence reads CASGGTGVSNERLFF.

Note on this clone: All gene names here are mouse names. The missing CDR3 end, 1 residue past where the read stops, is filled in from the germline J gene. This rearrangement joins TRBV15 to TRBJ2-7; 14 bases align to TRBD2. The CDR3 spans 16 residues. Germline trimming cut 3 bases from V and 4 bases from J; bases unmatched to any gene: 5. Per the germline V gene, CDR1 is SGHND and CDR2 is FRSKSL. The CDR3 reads CASSFRDWGGAYEQYF. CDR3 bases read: TGTGCCAGCAGTTTCCGGGACTGGGGGGGCGCGTATGAACAGTAC.

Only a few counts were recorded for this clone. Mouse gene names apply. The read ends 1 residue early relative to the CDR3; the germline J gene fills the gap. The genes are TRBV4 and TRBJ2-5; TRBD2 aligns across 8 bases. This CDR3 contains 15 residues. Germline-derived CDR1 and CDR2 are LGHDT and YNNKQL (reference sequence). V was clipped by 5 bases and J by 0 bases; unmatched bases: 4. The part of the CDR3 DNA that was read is TGTGCCAGCAGCCGGACTGGGCTTAACCAAGACACCCAGTAC. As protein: CASSRTGLNQDTQY. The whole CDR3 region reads CASSRTGLNQDTQYF.

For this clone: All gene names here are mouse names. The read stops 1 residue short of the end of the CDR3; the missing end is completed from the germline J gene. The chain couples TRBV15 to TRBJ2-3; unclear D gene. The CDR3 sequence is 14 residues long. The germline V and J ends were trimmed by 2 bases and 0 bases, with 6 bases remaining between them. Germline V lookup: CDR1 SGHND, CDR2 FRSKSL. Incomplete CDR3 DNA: TGTGCCAGCAGTTTAACAACTAGTGCAGAAACGCTGTAT. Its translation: CASSLTTSAETLY. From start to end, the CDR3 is CASSLTTSAETLYF.

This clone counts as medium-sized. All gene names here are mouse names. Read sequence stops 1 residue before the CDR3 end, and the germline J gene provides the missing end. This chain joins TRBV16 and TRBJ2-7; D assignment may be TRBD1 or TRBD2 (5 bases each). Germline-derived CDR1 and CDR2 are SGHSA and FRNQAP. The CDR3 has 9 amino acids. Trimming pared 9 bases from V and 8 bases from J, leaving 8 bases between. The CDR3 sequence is CARGTQQYF. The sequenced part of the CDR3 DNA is TGTGCAAGGGGGACCCAACAGTAC.

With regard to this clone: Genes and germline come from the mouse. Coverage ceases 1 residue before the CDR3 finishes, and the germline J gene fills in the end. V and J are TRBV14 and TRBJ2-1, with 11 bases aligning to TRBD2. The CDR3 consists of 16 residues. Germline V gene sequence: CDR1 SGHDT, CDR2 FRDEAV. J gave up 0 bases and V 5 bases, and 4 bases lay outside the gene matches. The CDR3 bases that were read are TGTGCCAGCAGCTCGGGACTGGGGGTTAACTATGCTGAGCAGTTC. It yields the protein CASSSGLGVNYAEQF. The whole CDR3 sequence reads CASSSGLGVNYAEQFF. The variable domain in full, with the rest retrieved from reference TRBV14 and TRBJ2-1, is EAGVTQSPRYAVLQEGQAVSFWCDPISGHDTLYWYQQPRDQGPQLLVYFRDEAVIDNSQLPSDRFSAVRPKGTNSTLKIQSAKQGDTATYLCASSSGLGVNYAEQFFGPGTRLTVL.

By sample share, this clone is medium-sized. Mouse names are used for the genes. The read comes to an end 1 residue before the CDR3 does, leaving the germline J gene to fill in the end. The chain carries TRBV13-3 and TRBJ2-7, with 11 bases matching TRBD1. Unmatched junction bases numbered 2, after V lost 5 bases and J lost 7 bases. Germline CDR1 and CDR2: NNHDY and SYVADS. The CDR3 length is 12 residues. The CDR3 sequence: CASRDRGQEQYF. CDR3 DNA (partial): TGTGCCAGCAGGGACAGGGGGCAAGAACAGTAC.

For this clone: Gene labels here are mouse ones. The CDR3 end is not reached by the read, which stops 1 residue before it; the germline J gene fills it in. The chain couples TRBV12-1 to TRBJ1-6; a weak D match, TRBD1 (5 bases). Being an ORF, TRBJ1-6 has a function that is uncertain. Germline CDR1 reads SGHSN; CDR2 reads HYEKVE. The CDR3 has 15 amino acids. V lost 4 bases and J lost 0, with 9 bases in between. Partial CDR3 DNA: TGTGCCAGCTCCCGGGACGGTTCCTATAATTCGCCCCTCTAC. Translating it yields CASSRDGSYNSPLY. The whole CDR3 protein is CASSRDGSYNSPLYF.

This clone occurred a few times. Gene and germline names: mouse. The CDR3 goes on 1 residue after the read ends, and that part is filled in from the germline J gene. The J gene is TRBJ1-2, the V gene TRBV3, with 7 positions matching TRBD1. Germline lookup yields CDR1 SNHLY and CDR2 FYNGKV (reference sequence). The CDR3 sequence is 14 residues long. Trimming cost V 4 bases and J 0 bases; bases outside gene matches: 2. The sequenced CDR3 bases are TGTGCCAGCAGCTCCGGGACAGCAAACTCCGACTACACC. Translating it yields CASSSGTANSDYT. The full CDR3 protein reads CASSSGTANSDYTF. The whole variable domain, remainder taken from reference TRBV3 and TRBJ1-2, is GPKVLQIPSHQIIDMGQMVTLNCDPVSNHLYFYWYKQILGQQMEFLVNFYNGKVMEKSKLFKDQFSVERPDGSYFTLKIQPTALEDSAVYFCASSSGTANSDYTFGSGTRLLVI.

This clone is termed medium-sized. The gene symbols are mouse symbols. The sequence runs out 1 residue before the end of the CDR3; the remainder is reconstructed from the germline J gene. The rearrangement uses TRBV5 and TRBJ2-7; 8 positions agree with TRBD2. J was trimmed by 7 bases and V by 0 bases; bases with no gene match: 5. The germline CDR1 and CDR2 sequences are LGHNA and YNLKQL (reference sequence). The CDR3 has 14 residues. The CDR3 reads CASSQDSGGWEQYF. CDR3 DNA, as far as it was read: TGTGCCAGCAGCCAAGATTCTGGGGGGTGGGAACAGTAC.

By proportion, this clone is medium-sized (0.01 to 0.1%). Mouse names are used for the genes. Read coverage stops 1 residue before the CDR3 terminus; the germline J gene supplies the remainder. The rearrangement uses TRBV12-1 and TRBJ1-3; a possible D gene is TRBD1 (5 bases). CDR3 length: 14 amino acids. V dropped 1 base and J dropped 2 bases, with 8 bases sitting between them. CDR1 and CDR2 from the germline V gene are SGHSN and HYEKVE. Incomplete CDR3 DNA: TGTGCCAGCTCTCTTAGGGGCGCTGGAAATACGCTCTAT. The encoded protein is CASSLRGAGNTLY. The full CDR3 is CASSLRGAGNTLYF.

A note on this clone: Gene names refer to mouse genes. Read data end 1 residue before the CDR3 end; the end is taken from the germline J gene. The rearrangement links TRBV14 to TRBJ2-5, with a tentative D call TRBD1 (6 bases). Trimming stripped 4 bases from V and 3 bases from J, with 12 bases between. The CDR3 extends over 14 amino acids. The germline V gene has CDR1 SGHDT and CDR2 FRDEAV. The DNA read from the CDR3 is TGTGCCAGCAGTCTACAGGGTTGGCAAGACACCCAGTAC. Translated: CASSLQGWQDTQY. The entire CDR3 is CASSLQGWQDTQYF.

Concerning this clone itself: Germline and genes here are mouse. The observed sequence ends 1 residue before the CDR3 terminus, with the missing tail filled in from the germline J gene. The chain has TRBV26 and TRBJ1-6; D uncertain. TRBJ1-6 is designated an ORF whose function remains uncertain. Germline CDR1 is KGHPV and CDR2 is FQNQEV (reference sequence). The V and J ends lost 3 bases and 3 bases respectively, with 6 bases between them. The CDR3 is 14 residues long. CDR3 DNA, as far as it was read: TGTGCCAGCAGTCTAGGGCACTATAATTCGCCCCTCTAC. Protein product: CASSLGHYNSPLY. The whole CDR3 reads CASSLGHYNSPLYF.

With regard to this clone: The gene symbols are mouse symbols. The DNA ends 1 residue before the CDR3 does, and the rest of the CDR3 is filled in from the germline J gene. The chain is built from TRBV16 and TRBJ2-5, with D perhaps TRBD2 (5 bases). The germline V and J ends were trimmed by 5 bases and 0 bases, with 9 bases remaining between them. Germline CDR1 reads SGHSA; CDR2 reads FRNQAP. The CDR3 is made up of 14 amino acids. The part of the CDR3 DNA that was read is TGTGCAAGCAGCCCCTGGACTAACCAAGACACCCAGTAC. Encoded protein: CASSPWTNQDTQY. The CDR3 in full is CASSPWTNQDTQYF.

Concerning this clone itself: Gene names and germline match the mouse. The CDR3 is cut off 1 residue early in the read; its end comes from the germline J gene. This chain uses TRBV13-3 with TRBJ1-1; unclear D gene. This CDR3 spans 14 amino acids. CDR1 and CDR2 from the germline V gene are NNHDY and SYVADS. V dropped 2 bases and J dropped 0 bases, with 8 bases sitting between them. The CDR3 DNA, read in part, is TGTGCCAGCAGTGAGGTCAGAACAAACACAGAAGTCTTC. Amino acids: CASSEVRTNTEVF. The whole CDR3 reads CASSEVRTNTEVFF.

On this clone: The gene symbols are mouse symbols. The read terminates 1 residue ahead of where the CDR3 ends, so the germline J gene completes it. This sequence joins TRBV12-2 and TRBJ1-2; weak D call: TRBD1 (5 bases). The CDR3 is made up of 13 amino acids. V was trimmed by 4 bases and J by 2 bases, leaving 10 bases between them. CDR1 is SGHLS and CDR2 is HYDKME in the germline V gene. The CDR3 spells CASSIDSNSDYTF. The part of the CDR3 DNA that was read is TGTGCCAGCTCCATTGACAGTAACTCCGACTACACC. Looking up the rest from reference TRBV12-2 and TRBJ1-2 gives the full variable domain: NSGVVQSPRYIIKGKGERSILKCIPISGHLSVAWYQQTQGQELKFFIQHYDKMERDKGNLPSRFSVQQFDDYHSEMNMSALELEDSAVYFCASSIDSNSDYTFGSGTRLLVI.